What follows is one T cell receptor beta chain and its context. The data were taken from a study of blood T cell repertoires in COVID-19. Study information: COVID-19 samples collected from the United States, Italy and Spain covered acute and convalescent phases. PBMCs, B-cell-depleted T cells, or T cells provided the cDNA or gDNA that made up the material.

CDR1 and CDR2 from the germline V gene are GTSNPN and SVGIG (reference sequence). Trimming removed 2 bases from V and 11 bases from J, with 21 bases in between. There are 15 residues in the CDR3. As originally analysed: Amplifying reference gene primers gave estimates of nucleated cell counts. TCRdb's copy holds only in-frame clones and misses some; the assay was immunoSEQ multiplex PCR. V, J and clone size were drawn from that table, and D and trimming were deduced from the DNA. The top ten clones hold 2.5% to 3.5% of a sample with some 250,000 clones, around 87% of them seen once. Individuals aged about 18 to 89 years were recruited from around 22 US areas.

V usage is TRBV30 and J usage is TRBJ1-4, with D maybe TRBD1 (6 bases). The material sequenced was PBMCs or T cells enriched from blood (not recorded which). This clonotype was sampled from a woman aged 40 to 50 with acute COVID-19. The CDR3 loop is CAWSPYGTSAWKLFF. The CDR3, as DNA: TGTGCCTGGAGTCCTTACGGGACATCGGCGTGGAAACTGTTTTTT.